The entry below describes one T cell receptor (beta chain). Antigen specificity is unknown. These data belong to a study of CD8 T cells in ankylosing spondylitis. TCRdb processed the 5' RACE reads anew with MiXCR; each CDR3 protein has one entry. This sample yields 750,000 to 850,000 distinct CDR3 sequences, of which about an eighth are seen a single time; less than 0.65% belongs to the top ten. Study findings and constraints: What appeared characteristic of ankylosing spondylitis blood was a TCR beta motif of under 10 highly homologous variants.

The V end lost 4 bases, the J end lost 7 bases, and 14 bases lay between the germline ends. The CDR3 contains 13 residues. From germline, CDR1 is DFQATT and CDR2 SNEGSKA (reference sequence). The sample consisted of blood, either unsorted or a sorted T cell fraction (not recorded which). The rearrangement links TRBV20-1 to TRBJ2-1, with D perhaps matching TRBD1 (5 bases). The clonotype originates from a male donor with ankylosing spondylitis. The CDR3 protein is CSAIPGHRNEQFF. The CDR3 nucleotides are TGCAGTGCTATACCCGGACATAGGAATGAGCAGTTCTTC.